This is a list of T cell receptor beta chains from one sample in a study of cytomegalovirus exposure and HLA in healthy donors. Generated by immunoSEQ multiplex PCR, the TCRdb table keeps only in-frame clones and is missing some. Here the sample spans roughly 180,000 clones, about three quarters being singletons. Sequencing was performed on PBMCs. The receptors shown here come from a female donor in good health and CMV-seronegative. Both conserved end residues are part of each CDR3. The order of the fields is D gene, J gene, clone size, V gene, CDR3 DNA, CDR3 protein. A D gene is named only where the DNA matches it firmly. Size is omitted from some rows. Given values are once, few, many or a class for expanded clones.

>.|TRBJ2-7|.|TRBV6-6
TGTGCCAGCAGTTTTCGGACAACCTTTTCCTACGAGCAGTACTTC
CASSFRTTFSYEQYF
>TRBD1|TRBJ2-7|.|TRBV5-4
TGTGCCAGCAGCTTTAGGGGGCAAGAGTACGAGCAGTACTTC
CASSFRGQEYEQYF
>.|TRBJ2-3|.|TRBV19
TGTGCCAGTAGTATCGACAGTTTCGGCACAGATACGCAGTATTTT
CASSIDSFGTDTQYF
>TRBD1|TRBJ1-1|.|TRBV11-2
TGTGCCAGCAGCTTAACAGGGGCTGAAGCTTTCTTT
CASSLTGAEAFF
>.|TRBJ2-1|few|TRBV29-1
TGCAGCGTTGGAGCCCGAGGACCAGCGGCCTACAATGAGCAGTTCTTC
CSVGARGPAAYNEQFF
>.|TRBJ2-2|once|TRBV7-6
TGTGCCAGCAGCTTTGTTAGTCAGCGGGACACCGGGGAGCTGTTTTTT
CASSFVSQRDTGELFF
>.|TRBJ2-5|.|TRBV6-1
TGTGCCAGCAGTGAAGAAAGGGGGGGGCGAGAGACCCAGTACTTC
CASSEERGGRETQYF
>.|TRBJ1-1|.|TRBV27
TGTGCCAGCAGTGCCCCGGGTTTGAACACTGAAGCTTTCTTT
CASSAPGLNTEAFF
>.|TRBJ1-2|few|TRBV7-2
TGTGCCAGCAGCTTAAGAGGGGGTTCTAATGGCTACACCTTC
CASSLRGGSNGYTF
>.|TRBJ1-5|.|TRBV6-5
TGTGCCAGCCGGGGGAGGGATCAGCCCCAGCATTTT
CASRGRDQPQHF
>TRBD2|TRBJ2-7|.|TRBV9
TGTGCCAGCAGCGTAGTGGATAGCGGGAGGGACGAGCAGTACTTC
CASSVVDSGRDEQYF
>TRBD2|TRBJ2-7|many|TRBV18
TGTGCCAGCCGCGGGACTAGCGCCTTCTACGAGCAGTACTTC
CASRGTSAFYEQYF
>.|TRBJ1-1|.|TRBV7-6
TGTGCCAGCAGGAGCGGGGATTACACTGAAGCTTTCTTT
CASRSGDYTEAFF
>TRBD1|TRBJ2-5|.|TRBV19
TGTGCCAGTAGTCTCGACTACAGGGGACAAGAGACCCAGTACTTC
CASSLDYRGQETQYF
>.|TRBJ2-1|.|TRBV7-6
TGTGCCAGCAGCCCCTCGTCGGGATTTCCAGCACGGGAGCAGTTCTTC
CASSPSSGFPAREQFF